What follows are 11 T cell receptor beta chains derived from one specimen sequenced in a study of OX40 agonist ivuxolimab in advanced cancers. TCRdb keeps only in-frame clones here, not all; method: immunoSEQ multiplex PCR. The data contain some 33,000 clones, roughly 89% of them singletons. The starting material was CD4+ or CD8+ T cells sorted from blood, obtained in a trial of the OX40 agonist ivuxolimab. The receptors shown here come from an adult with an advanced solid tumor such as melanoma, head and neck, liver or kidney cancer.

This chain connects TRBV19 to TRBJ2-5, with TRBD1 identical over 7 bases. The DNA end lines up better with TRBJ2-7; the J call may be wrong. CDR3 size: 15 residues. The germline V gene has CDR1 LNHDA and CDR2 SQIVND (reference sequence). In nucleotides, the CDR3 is TGTGCCAGTAGTATGGGGCGACAGGGATTCTACGAGCAGTACTTC. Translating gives CASSMGRQGFYEQYF.

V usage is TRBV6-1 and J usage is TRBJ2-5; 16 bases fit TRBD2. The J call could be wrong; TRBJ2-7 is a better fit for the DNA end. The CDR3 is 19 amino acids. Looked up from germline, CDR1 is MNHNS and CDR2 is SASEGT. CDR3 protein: CASSGRPGTSGRAFYEQYF. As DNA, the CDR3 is TGTGCCAGCAGTGGCCGTCCCGGGACTAGCGGGAGGGCTTTCTACGAGCAGTACTTC.

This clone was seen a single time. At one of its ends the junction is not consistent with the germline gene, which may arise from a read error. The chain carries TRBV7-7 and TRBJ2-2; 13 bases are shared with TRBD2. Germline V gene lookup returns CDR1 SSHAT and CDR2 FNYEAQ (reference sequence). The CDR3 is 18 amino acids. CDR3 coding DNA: TGTGCTAGCAGCTCTAGTACGGGACTAGCGGGACCAACCGGGGAGCTGTTTTTT. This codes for CASSSSTGLAGPTGELFF.

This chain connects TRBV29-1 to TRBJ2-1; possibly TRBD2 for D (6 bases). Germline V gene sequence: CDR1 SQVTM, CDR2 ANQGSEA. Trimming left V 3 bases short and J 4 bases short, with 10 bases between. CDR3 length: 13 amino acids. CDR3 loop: CSVDTGAYNEQFF. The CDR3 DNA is TGCAGCGTTGATACGGGAGCGTACAATGAGCAGTTCTTC.

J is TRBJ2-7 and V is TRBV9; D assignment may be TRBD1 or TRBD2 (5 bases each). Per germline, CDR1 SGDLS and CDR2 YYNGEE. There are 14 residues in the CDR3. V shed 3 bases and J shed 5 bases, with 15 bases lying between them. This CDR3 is CASSGPISGHEQYF. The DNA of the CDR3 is TGTGCCAGCAGCGGGCCGATCTCGGGGCACGAGCAGTACTTC.

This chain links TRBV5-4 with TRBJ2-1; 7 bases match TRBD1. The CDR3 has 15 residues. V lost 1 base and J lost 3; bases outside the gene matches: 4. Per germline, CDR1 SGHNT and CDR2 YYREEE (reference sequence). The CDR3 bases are TGTGCCAGCAGCTTGTTCGGGACAGACTACAATGAGCAGTTCTTC. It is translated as CASSLFGTDYNEQFF.

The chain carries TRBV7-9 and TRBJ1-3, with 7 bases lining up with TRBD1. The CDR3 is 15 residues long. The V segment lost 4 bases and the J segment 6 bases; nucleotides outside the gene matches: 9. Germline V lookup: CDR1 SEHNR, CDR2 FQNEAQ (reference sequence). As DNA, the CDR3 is TGTGCCAGCAGCTCCGACAGGGTGGAGGAAAACACCATATATTTT. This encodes CASSSDRVEENTIYF.

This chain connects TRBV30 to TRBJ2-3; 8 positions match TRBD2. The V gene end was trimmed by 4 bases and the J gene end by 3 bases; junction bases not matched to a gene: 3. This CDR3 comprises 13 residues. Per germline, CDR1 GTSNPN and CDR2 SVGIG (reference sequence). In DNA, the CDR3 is TGTGCCTGGATCACGGGGGGGACAGATACGCAGTATTTT. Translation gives CAWITGGTDTQYF.

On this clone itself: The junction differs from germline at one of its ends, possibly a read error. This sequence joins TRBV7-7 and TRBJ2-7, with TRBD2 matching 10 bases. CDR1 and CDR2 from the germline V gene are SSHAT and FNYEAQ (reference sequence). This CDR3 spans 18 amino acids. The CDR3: CASSLARTTGTSVYEQYF. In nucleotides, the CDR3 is TGTGCTAGCAGCTTAGCAAGAACAACCGGGACTAGCGTTTACGAGCAGTACTTC.

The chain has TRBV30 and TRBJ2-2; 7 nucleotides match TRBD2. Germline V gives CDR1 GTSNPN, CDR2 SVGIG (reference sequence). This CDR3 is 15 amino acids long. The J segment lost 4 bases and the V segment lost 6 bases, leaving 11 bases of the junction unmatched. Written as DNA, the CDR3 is TGTGCCTGCGAATACGGGGGGATCTTCACCGGGGAGCTGTTTTTT. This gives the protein CACEYGGIFTGELFF.

The CDR3 spells CASSLFTGRHEQYF. The CDR3, as DNA: TGTGCCAGCAGTTTATTCACAGGGAGGCACGAGCAGTACTTC. The gene calls are TRBV28 and TRBJ2-7; D might be TRBD1 or TRBD2, each matching 6 bases. The CDR3 spans 14 residues. Germline CDR1 and CDR2: MDHEN and SYDVKM. V was clipped by 1 base and J by 5 bases, with 12 bases between them.